This T cell receptor (beta chain) derives from a study of CD8 T cells in Susac syndrome. A single count supports this clonotype. It was with random hexamers that about 0.45 to 1 ug RNA was reverse transcribed. In TCRdb, the immunoSEQ multiplex PCR reads were re-called with MiXCR into one record per CDR3 protein. The data hold 190,000 or so distinct CDR3 sequences, with 95% observed a single time. CDR1 is SGHAT, CDR2 FQNNGV, per germline. The V end was cut by 1 base, the J end by 6 bases, with 9 bases between. The CDR3 extends over 13 amino acids. The chain combines TRBV11-2 with TRBJ1-2, with D perhaps TRBD1 (6 bases). This clonotype originated in a human donor with multiple sclerosis. The sample consisted of CD4+ T cells from PBMCs. CDR3 sequence: CASSLGTEDGYTF. CDR3 DNA: TGTGCCAGCAGCTTAGGGACAGAAGATGGCTACACCTTC.